This TCR beta chain was retrieved from a study of T cell responses to AZD1222 COVID-19 vaccine. Overall study findings and caveats: Clonal diversity may have been underestimated, and the donors were mostly white British, with more females than males.

The CDR3 contains 15 residues. Germline V lookup: CDR1 LGHNA, CDR2 YSLEER. Trimming left V 2 bases short and J 6 bases short, with 16 bases between. A remark on this clone: The antigen is unknown.

Sequenced by immunoSEQ multiplex PCR; TCRdb stores in-frame clones only, minus some. The sample lists 95,000 to 110,000 clones, 75% to 90% seen once, with 3.5% to 4.5% in the top ten. Material: peripheral blood, obtained on day 0 of AZD1222 vaccination. The sequence was collected from an adult in good health. This chain connects TRBV4-3 to TRBJ1-2; D is undetermined. CDR3 in amino acids: CASSQYLAGTNGYTF. The CDR3 DNA reads TGCGCCAGCAGCCAATATTTAGCAGGTACCAATGGCTACACCTTC.